This T cell receptor (beta chain) was observed in a study of CD8 T cells in Susac syndrome. The V end was cut by 3 bases, the J end by 3 bases, with 2 bases between. The CDR3 sequence is 12 residues long. CDR1 and CDR2 (germline): SGHAT, FQNNGV. The authors reverse transcribed roughly 0.5 to 1 ug RNA with random hexamers. Amplification of TCR beta CDR3 was carried out by immunoSEQ multiplex PCR, which covered 54 Vbeta and 13 Jbeta segments. TCRdb passed the immunoSEQ multiplex PCR reads through MiXCR, listing each CDR3 protein once. The sample has about 300,000 distinct CDR3 sequences, around nine tenths seen once.

The receptor's source is a human donor with multiple sclerosis. Sequenced input: CD8+ T cells from PBMCs. The chain has TRBV11-2 and TRBJ2-2; D ambiguous. The CDR3 DNA follows: TGTGCCAGCAGCTTGCACACCGGGGAGCTGTTTTTT. Protein: CASSLHTGELFF.